The entry below gives a single TCR beta chain sequence along with its context. Its antigen is unknown. Unique molecular identifiers featured in each of the TCR beta cDNA libraries. In TCRdb, the PCR reads were re-called with MiXCR into one record per CDR3 protein. The sample includes around 250,000 distinct CDR3 sequences, approximately 34% of them seen just once. These data belong to a study of post-analysis software for immune sequencing data. Study-wide results and limits: By F measure, strong co-clustering occurred among samples prepared in the same batch.

Sequencing was done on a sample of blood. This TCR was recovered from a girl aged 10 to 17 with multiple sclerosis.

In nucleotides, the CDR3 is TGTGCCAGCAGCTTGGACGTTAATGAGCAGTTCTTC. This translates into CASSLDVNEQFF. This rearrangement joins TRBV5-6 to TRBJ2-1, with unresolved D. The germline V and J ends were trimmed by 0 bases and 7 bases, with 5 bases remaining between them. CDR3 size: 12 residues. Germline CDR1 SGHDT, CDR2 YYEEEE.